Listed here are 21 T cell receptor beta chains from one sample, sequenced in a study of blood T cell repertoires in COVID-19 (dated by TCRdb to 2020 to 2021). The library was built by means of the immunoSEQ multiplex PCR assay. TCRdb stores this immuneACCESS table with in-frame sequences only. Part of the clones is absent; in the studies checked, under half of the shortfall reflects unresolved V genes, and no reason is known for the rest. This sample comprises 100,000 to 150,000 clones, 79% of them detected only once. The ten largest clones add up to 35% to 40% of the sample. The sequenced material came from peripheral blood. The receptors derive from a man aged 35-49 years with active or convalescent COVID-19.

Here the CDR3 DNA reads TGTGCCAGTAGTCCCAGGGGGCGTCCTCTCTACTACAATGAGCAGTTCTTC. This codes for CASSPRGRPLYYNEQFF. This rearrangement joins TRBV19 to TRBJ2-1; TRBD1 agrees at 8 bases. V lost 5 bases and J lost 3; bases outside the gene matches: 12. The CDR3 is made up of 17 amino acids. Germline-derived CDR1 and CDR2 are LNHDA and SQIVND (reference sequence).

The chain recombines TRBV20-1 with TRBJ2-1; D might be TRBD2 (5 bases). This CDR3 is built from 10 residues. The germline gives CDR1 DFQATT, CDR2 SNEGSKA (reference sequence). In DNA, the CDR3 is TGCAGCGGGGTTGATAGGGAGCAGTTCTTC. Translated, it gives CSGVDREQFF.

The chain carries TRBV3-1 (or the pseudogene TRBV3-2) and TRBJ2-7; 10 bases map to TRBD2. Germline-derived CDR1 and CDR2 are LGHDT and YNNKEL (reference sequence). There are 17 residues in the CDR3. The V gene end was trimmed by 4 bases and the J gene end by 2 bases; junction bases not matched to a gene: 11. DNA for the CDR3: TGTGCCAGCAGCCCAGCGGGAGGGGGGCTTCTGACCTACGAGCAGTACTTC. Translated, it gives CASSPAGGGLLTYEQYF.

The chain employs TRBV6-5 and TRBJ2-1, with 11 bases fitting TRBD2. The V gene's germline CDR1 is MNHEY and CDR2 SVGAGI. The CDR3 runs 13 residues. With V trimmed by 6 bases and J by 5 bases, 0 bases remained unmatched. This CDR3 is CASRGLADNEQFF. The CDR3 DNA reads as TGTGCCAGCAGGGGACTAGCGGACAATGAGCAGTTCTTC.

The chain combines TRBV7-9 with TRBJ2-1, with a tentative D call TRBD1 (5 bases). This CDR3 spans 17 amino acids. The V gene's germline CDR1 is SEHNR and CDR2 FQNEAQ (reference sequence). Trimming pared 4 bases from V and 1 base from J, leaving 17 bases between. CDR3 sequence reads: CASSSTQGFGSYNEQFF. In nucleotides, the CDR3 is TGTGCCAGCAGCTCAACTCAGGGTTTTGGGTCCTACAATGAGCAGTTCTTC.

The chain uses TRBV9 and TRBJ1-3; D call uncertain. CDR1 is SGDLS, CDR2 YYNGEE, per germline. The CDR3 totals 15 residues. V lost 4 bases and J 2 bases, leaving 13 bases between the germline ends. CDR3 region: CASSMSSSAGNTIYF. The CDR3, as DNA: TGTGCCAGCAGCATGAGTAGTTCGGCTGGAAACACCATATATTTT.

This clone was recorded once. The chain's CDR3 is CASSDQQNSPLHF. DNA for the CDR3: TGCGCCAGCAGTGACCAACAGAATTCACCCCTCCACTTT. This sequence joins TRBV10-1 and TRBJ1-6, with D unresolved. The CDR3 sequence is 13 residues long. CDR1 and CDR2 (germline): WNHNN, SYGVQD (reference sequence). V dropped 3 bases and J dropped 7 bases, with 7 bases sitting between them.

There are a few counts of this clone. The chain links TRBV2 to TRBJ1-3; D not resolved. V was pared by 7 bases and J by 4 bases, with 14 bases between. This CDR3 is 14 amino acids long. Germline V gives CDR1 SNHLY, CDR2 FYNNEI. CDR3 bases: TGTGCCAGCACCGGAACACAGAGAGGAAACACCATATATTTT. Protein product: CASTGTQRGNTIYF.

The chain links TRBV28 to TRBJ2-7, with D perhaps TRBD1 (5 bases). This CDR3 has 14 residues. Looked up from germline, CDR1 is MDHEN and CDR2 is SYDVKM. Trimming removed 7 bases from V and 3 bases from J, with 16 bases in between. CDR3 amino acids: CASNSGIEDYEQYF. The CDR3 DNA reads as TGTGCCAGCAACTCAGGGATCGAAGACTACGAGCAGTACTTC.

This clone was observed a handful of times. CDR3 protein: CAIKDREGSYEQYF. In DNA, the CDR3 is TGTGCCATCAAGGACAGGGAGGGGTCCTACGAGCAGTACTTC. The chain carries TRBV10-3 and TRBJ2-7; the D gene is possibly TRBD1 (8 bases). V dropped 7 bases and J dropped 1 base, with 14 bases sitting between them. The CDR3 is 14 amino acids. From germline, CDR1 is ENHRY and CDR2 SYGVKD.

This clone appeared a single time. The CDR3 DNA sequence: TGCGCCAGCAGCCCCGGACAGGGGACTGAAGCTTTCTTT. It yields the protein CASSPGQGTEAFF. This rearrangement joins TRBV5-1 to TRBJ1-1; the match to TRBD1 covers 9 bases. CDR1 and CDR2 from the germline V gene are SGHRS and YFSETQ. V shed 4 bases, J shed 5 bases, and the junction held 3 bases outside the gene matches. The CDR3 has 13 amino acids.

V usage is TRBV29-1 and J usage is TRBJ2-7; TRBD2 matches 11 bases. This CDR3 is 17 amino acids long. CDR1 and CDR2 (germline): SQVTM, ANQGSEA. V shed 5 bases and J 0 bases; nucleotides not matched to a gene: 12. As DNA, the CDR3 is TGCAGCGTTCCCCAACTAGCGGGAGCCCCCAACTCCTACGAGCAGTACTTC. The encoded protein is CSVPQLAGAPNSYEQYF.

This chain links TRBV7-2 with TRBJ2-5; 12 nucleotides align to TRBD2. The germline CDR1 and CDR2 sequences are SGHTA and FQGNSA. The V segment lost 2 bases and the J segment 1 base; nucleotides outside the gene matches: 2. The CDR3 totals 16 residues. The CDR3 spells CASSLSSGGGQETQYF. The DNA for the CDR3 is TGTGCCAGCAGCTTATCTAGCGGGGGGGGCCAAGAGACCCAGTACTTC.

The chain links TRBV10-1 to TRBJ2-3; 9 bases are a match to TRBD2. J lost 1 base, V lost 4 bases, and 3 bases had no gene match. The CDR3 runs to 15 residues. Germline V gene lookup returns CDR1 WNHNN and CDR2 SYGVQD (reference sequence). CDR3 loop: CASSVASGGTDTQYF. As DNA, the CDR3 is TGCGCCAGCAGTGTCGCTAGCGGGGGCACAGATACGCAGTATTTT.

This rearrangement joins TRBV5-1 to TRBJ1-1; D not certain. The CDR3 extends over 14 amino acids. Trimming removed 2 bases from V and 0 bases from J, with 8 bases in between. Germline V CDR1 and CDR2: SGHRS, YFSETQ. Written as DNA, the CDR3 is TGCGCCAGCAGCTTCACAGACATGAACACTGAAGCTTTCTTT. This sequence encodes CASSFTDMNTEAFF.

CDR3 coding DNA: TGTGCCAGCAGTTTAATCGGGACAGTCTCCTACGAGCAGTACTTC. Translated, it gives CASSLIGTVSYEQYF. The J gene is TRBJ2-7, the V gene TRBV6-5; 7 bases map to TRBD1. Germline assignment: CDR1 MNHEY and CDR2 SVGAGI. CDR3 length: 15 residues. Trimming removed 4 bases from V and 0 bases from J; junction bases left unmatched: 6.

The chain uses TRBV19 and TRBJ2-2; TRBD2 matches at 7 bases. The ends lost 8 bases at V and 6 bases at J; junction bases unmatched: 18. The CDR3 has 17 residues. Germline assignment: CDR1 LNHDA and CDR2 SQIVND (reference sequence). The CDR3 DNA is TGTGCCAGTGGCCTTCTACCTTCCGCGGGAGAATCCGGGGAGCTGTTTTTT. It yields the protein CASGLLPSAGESGELFF.

This chain joins TRBV19 and TRBJ2-6; D is perhaps TRBD1 (5 bases). CDR3 length: 16 amino acids. The germline gives CDR1 LNHDA, CDR2 SQIVND (reference sequence). Deletions cut 3 bases from V and 0 bases from J, with 9 bases between. CDR3 sequence (DNA): TGTGCCAGTAGTATTGGGGCGATCTCTGGGGCCAACGTCCTGACTTTC. Residues: CASSIGAISGANVLTF. Full variable domain (outside the CDR3, taken from reference TRBV19 and TRBJ2-6): DGGITQSPKYLFRKEGQNVTLSCEQNLNHDAMYWYRQDPGQGLRLIYYSQIVNDFQKGDIAEGYSVSREKKESFPLTVTSAQKNPTAFYLCASSIGAISGANVLTFGAGSRLTVL.

The V gene is TRBV5-4, the J gene TRBJ1-1, with D possibly TRBD1 on 6 matching bases. V gave up 4 bases and J gave up 4 bases, with 14 bases separating them. The CDR3 totals 14 residues. Germline V gene data show CDR1 as SGHNT and CDR2 as YYREEE (reference sequence). The CDR3 coding sequence is TGTGCCAGCAGCACCTGGGACAAAAGCACTGAAGCTTTCTTT. Protein product: CASSTWDKSTEAFF.

This chain uses TRBV4-2 with TRBJ1-6, with D unclear. Germline V gene sequence: CDR1 LGHNA, CDR2 YNFKEQ. The length of the CDR3 is 16 residues. V was shortened by 0 bases and J by 2 bases, with 8 bases between the two germline ends. CDR3 nucleotide sequence: TGTGCCAGCAGCCAAGAGTGGCTGGCCTATAATTCACCCCTCCACTTT. Encoded protein: CASSQEWLAYNSPLHF.

The chain combines TRBV7-9 with TRBJ1-6; no reliable D call. The CDR3 covers 10 residues. Germline V CDR1 and CDR2: SEHNR, FQNEAQ (reference sequence). V lost 4 bases and J lost 14, with 6 bases in between. Here the CDR3 DNA reads TGTGCCAGCAGCTCCCAGACCCTCCACTTT. It encodes CASSSQTLHF.